The rows below give T cell receptor beta chains drawn from one sample of a study of T cell repertoires in cytomegalovirus infection. Via MiXCR, TCRdb re-called the reads, giving one row per CDR3 protein. The repertoire has more than 200,000 distinct CDR3 sequences, approximately 9.1% of them found once; the top ten carry more than 12%. Sequences were obtained from PBMCs. These receptors all stem from a human donor in good health (CMV status not recorded). Some clones in this sample may be carry-over from other donors' samples. Each CDR3 is given with its conserved first and last residue. D genes are given only for firm matches. Clone size is given for some rows only: seen once, a few or many times, or a class if the clone is expanded.

clone_size	d_call	v_call	j_call	cdr3_nt	cdr3_aa
many	TRBD1	TRBV7-2	TRBJ2-3	TGTGCCAGCAGCCCGGGACAGGGGGCGGGGGATACGCAGTATTTT	CASSPGQGAGDTQYF
-	-	TRBV10-2	TRBJ1-1	TGCGCCAGCACAGGGCCCACTGAAGCTTTCTTT	CASTGPTEAFF
many	-	TRBV28	TRBJ1-2	TGTGCCAGCAGTAATCAACAGGGTTTAGGGGGCTACACCTTC	CASSNQQGLGGYTF
-	-	TRBV29-1	TRBJ2-6	TGCAGCGTTGACCCGGGGGGGGCCAACGTCCTGACTTTC	CSVDPGGANVLTF
many	-	TRBV7-6	TRBJ2-3	TGTGCCAGCAGCCCCCAGAGTCGCCGAACCACAGATACGCAGTATTTT	CASSPQSRRTTDTQYF
many	-	TRBV29-1	TRBJ1-5	TGCAGCGTCCGAGGACTGGGAAGCAATCAGCCCCAGCATTTT	CSVRGLGSNQPQHF
many	-	TRBV7-2	TRBJ2-6	TGTGCCAGCAGCTTACGGATGTCGGGGGCCAACGTCCTGACTTTC	CASSLRMSGANVLTF
many	-	TRBV7-2	TRBJ1-2	TGTGCCAGCAGCCAAAGCTATGGCTACACCTTC	CASSQSYGYTF
many	-	TRBV28	TRBJ1-4	TGTGCCAGCCGAAGGGACCCCAATGAAAAACTGTTTTTT	CASRRDPNEKLFF
-	-	TRBV7-6	TRBJ2-3	TGTGCCAGCAGCTTAGGCGCGGGACTTCTCACAGATACGCAGTATTTT	CASSLGAGLLTDTQYF
-	-	TRBV19	TRBJ1-3	TGTGCCAGTAGCCCCGACAGCCCTGGAAACACCATATATTTT	CASSPDSPGNTIYF
few	TRBD2	TRBV12-3/TRBV12-4	TRBJ2-7	TGTGCCAGCAGTCGACTAGCGGGAGCACAGGAGCAGTACTTC	CASSRLAGAQEQYF
many	-	TRBV6-6	TRBJ1-5	TGTGCCAGCAGTTACTCGAAACCCAGCTTCAATCAGCCCCAGCATTTT	CASSYSKPSFNQPQHF
-	-	TRBV7-3	TRBJ2-5	TGTGCCAGCAGCTTCACGGTCCAAGAGACCCAGTACTTC	CASSFTVQETQYF
-	-	TRBV5-1	TRBJ1-1	TGCGCCAGCAGCTCGTCCCCAGGCCCTTCGAACACTGAAGCTTTCTTT	CASSSSPGPSNTEAFF
many	TRBD2	TRBV7-2	TRBJ2-1	TGTGCCAGCACCTTGACGGGGGGACTAGCGGGAGGGAATGAGCAGTTCTTC	CASTLTGGLAGGNEQFF
many	TRBD1	TRBV12-3/TRBV12-4	TRBJ1-1	TGTGCCAGCAGGGGGACAGTACAAAACACTGAAGCTTTCTTT	CASRGTVQNTEAFF
-	-	TRBV9	TRBJ2-7	TGTGCCAGCAGCGTGCAGGGAGGCGAGCAGTACTTC	CASSVQGGEQYF
many	TRBD1	TRBV7-9	TRBJ2-7	TGTGCCAGCAGCTCCACCGCAGGGGGTACCTACGAGCAGTACTTC	CASSSTAGGTYEQYF
few	TRBD2	TRBV7-2	TRBJ2-5	TGTGCCAGCAGCTTATCACCTGGACTAGCGGGGGGGAATGGAGAGACCCAGTACTTC	CASSLSPGLAGGNGETQYF
many	-	TRBV6-5	TRBJ2-1	TGTGCCAGCAGTTACCCCCGTGGTGGCGGAGGAAGGAATGAGCAGTTCTTC	CASSYPRGGGGRNEQFF
few	-	TRBV20-1	TRBJ2-3	TGCAGTGCTAGAGATGACCGGGACTTCACAGATACGCAGTATTTT	CSARDDRDFTDTQYF
-	TRBD1	TRBV2	TRBJ1-6	TGTGCCAGGTCCGGGACAGGGTATAATTCACCCCTCCACTTT	CARSGTGYNSPLHF
many	-	TRBV7-2	TRBJ1-5	TGTGCCAGCAGCTCCTCCACGATCAGCAATCAGCCCCAGCATTTT	CASSSSTISNQPQHF
-	-	TRBV7-2	TRBJ1-4	TGTGCCAGCAGCTTAGCGGGGCTCATTAATGAAAAACTGTTTTTT	CASSLAGLINEKLFF
-	-	TRBV20-1	TRBJ2-7	TGCAGTGCTAGCGGAGACAGCTTCGCCTACGAGCAGTACTTC	CSASGDSFAYEQYF
-	TRBD1	TRBV20-1	TRBJ1-4	TGCAGTGCCAGGACCCCGGGACAGGGGGGTGAAAAACTGTTTTTT	CSARTPGQGGEKLFF
many	-	TRBV7-9	TRBJ1-1	TGTGCCAGCAGCTTAGTGAGAAGGGGCACTGAAGCTTTCTTT	CASSLVRRGTEAFF
many	TRBD1	TRBV11-2	TRBJ2-1	TGTGCCAGCAGCTCCCCCGGGACAGGGGGCAATGAGCAGTTCTTC	CASSSPGTGGNEQFF
few	TRBD1	TRBV7-2	TRBJ1-1	TGTGCCAGCAGCTTAGCGCCGGACAGGGAGTACATAGAAGCTTTCTTT	CASSLAPDREYIEAFF
many	TRBD1	TRBV7-2	TRBJ2-2	TGTGCCAGCAGCTTGGGACAGGGAGCGGAGCTGTTTTTT	CASSLGQGAELFF
many	-	TRBV5-6	TRBJ1-1	TGTGCCAGCAGCTTCCGGGCCCGCACTGAAGCTTTCTTT	CASSFRARTEAFF
-	-	TRBV9	TRBJ1-2	TGTGCCAGCACCCGGGGAACTCTTAACTATGGCTACACCTTC	CASTRGTLNYGYTF
-	TRBD1	TRBV5-1	TRBJ2-3	TGCGCCAGCAGCTCGGGACAGGGGATATGGTTGGATACGCAGTATTTT	CASSSGQGIWLDTQYF
-	-	TRBV7-2	TRBJ1-1	TGTGCCAGCAGCCGCCGGACACAGAACACTGAAGCTTTCTTT	CASSRRTQNTEAFF
many	-	TRBV7-2	TRBJ2-7	TGTGCCAGCAGCTCCGCCTACGAGCAGTACTTC	CASSSAYEQYF
-	-	TRBV20-1	TRBJ1-2	TGCACGGGAGCGGGGGACTATGGCTACACCTTC	CTGAGDYGYTF
many	TRBD2	TRBV19	TRBJ2-5	TGTGCCAGCGCGGGAGTCACACAAGAGACCCAGTACTTC	CASAGVTQETQYF
-	-	TRBV4-2	TRBJ1-2	TGTGCCAGCAGCCAAGGGACAGTCTATGGCTACACCTTC	CASSQGTVYGYTF
few	-	TRBV12-3/TRBV12-4	TRBJ2-1	TGTGCCAGCAAAGGACAAGGACAGTACAATGAGCAGTTCTTC	CASKGQGQYNEQFF
-	-	TRBV6-8	TRBJ1-3	TGTGCCAGCAGGGTGTTTGGAGGAAACACCATATATTTT	CASRVFGGNTIYF
-	-	TRBV4-3	TRBJ2-7	TGCGCCAGCAGCCAAGATCAGGCGGTCTCCTACGAGCAGTACTTC	CASSQDQAVSYEQYF
few	TRBD1	TRBV7-9	TRBJ1-5	TGTGCCAGCAGCAGCAACAGGGGGAGTAATCAGCCCCAGCATTTT	CASSSNRGSNQPQHF
many	-	TRBV7-2	TRBJ2-7	TGTGCCAGCAGCTCCGGACAGAAGACCTACGAGCAGTACTTC	CASSSGQKTYEQYF
-	TRBD1	TRBV28	TRBJ1-2	TGTGCCAGCAGCTCAAACCCGGGACAGGGTAAAGCTAACTATGGCTACACCTTC	CASSSNPGQGKANYGYTF
-	-	TRBV18	TRBJ1-5	TGTGCCAGCTCAAGGACTGTTAGCAAACAGCCCCAGCATTTT	CASSRTVSKQPQHF
-	TRBD2	TRBV7-3	TRBJ2-5	TGTGCCAGCAGCTTAAGAGCGACTAGCCGAGAGACCCAGTACTTC	CASSLRATSRETQYF
-	-	TRBV5-1	TRBJ1-1	TGCGCCAGCAGCTTGATAGGGCCGACCACTGAAGCTTTCTTT	CASSLIGPTTEAFF
many	TRBD2	TRBV7-9	TRBJ2-3	TGTGCCAGCAGCTTAGGAGGACTAGTGGTCACAGATACGCAGTATTTT	CASSLGGLVVTDTQYF